The entry below gives a single T cell receptor (beta chain) sequence along with its context. What it recognizes is unknown. This CDR3 has 17 residues. In germline, CDR1 is SGHRS, CDR2 YFSETQ. The J segment lost 0 bases and the V segment lost 0 bases, leaving 9 bases of the junction unmatched. These data originate in a study of cytomegalovirus exposure and HLA in healthy donors. Study observations and caveats: Most of the TCR beta V segments (in an earlier analysis) were productive either about 87% or about 30% of the time.

Vbeta (60) and Jbeta (13) primers were used in the PCR. Only in-frame clones appear in the TCRdb table, and some are missing; sequencing was by immunoSEQ multiplex PCR. The data show over 75,000 clones, with approximately 84% seen just once and roughly 2.6% held by the top ten. The chain couples TRBV5-1 to TRBJ2-7, with 7 bases that match TRBD2. Sample: PBMCs. The sequence was obtained from a woman in her fifties or sixties in good health and CMV-seronegative. The CDR3 DNA is TGCGCCAGCAGCTTGGACCAAGCGGGGCTCTACTCCTACGAGCAGTACTTC. It is translated as CASSLDQAGLYSYEQYF.